This entry is about one TCR beta chain. The sample originates from a study of shared clonotypes between healthy human individuals. Profiling relied on immunoSEQ multiplex PCR, and the TCRdb table lists in-frame clones only, not all of them. The repertoire includes over a million clones, 65% to 75% of them detected once, and roughly 1.5% sits in the top ten. This CDR3 contains 18 residues. The germline V gene has CDR1 GTSNPN and CDR2 SVGIG (reference sequence). V dropped 0 bases and J dropped 0 bases, with 18 bases sitting between them. The sequence came from a man aged 18 to 29 in good health. Sequencing was done on a sample of memory CD4+ T cells sorted from blood. Subset described: CD45RA-negative fraction. This chain links TRBV30 with TRBJ1-3; D call uncertain. The CDR3 spells CAWSVPPRTSSSGNTIYF. In DNA form, the CDR3 reads TGTGCCTGGAGTGTACCCCCTCGGACTTCCAGCTCTGGAAACACCATATATTTT.